This T cell receptor (beta chain) was recorded in a study of human T cells and chemical hapten exposure. Study background: Alopecia areata, totalis or universalis affected patients who were mostly female.

Time point given: patch test 2, 6 weeks after DPC sensitization. Stated treatment: therapeutic diphenylcyclopropenone sensitization with weekly scalp DPC. Non-pregnant alopecia patients aged 18 to 70, suitable for DPC therapy. Germline loops: CDR1 DFQATT, CDR2 SNEGSKA (reference sequence). The germline V and J ends were trimmed by 5 bases and 2 bases, with 7 bases remaining between them. The CDR3 length is 13 residues. The library labeled individual cDNA molecules by adding unique molecular identifiers to them. TCRdb ran MiXCR on the RACE reads and lists one entry per CDR3 protein. Of 65,000 to 90,000 distinct CDR3 sequences detected, 6.6% appear once; the ten largest clones hold 1.3%. Only a few counts were recorded for this clonotype.

V usage is TRBV20-1 and J usage is TRBJ1-6; no reliable D call. This specimen consisted of whole blood, obtained in connection with sensitization to the hapten diphenylcyclopropenone (DPC). This TCR was recovered from a woman aged 30 to 39 with alopecia areata. Some clones in this sample may be carry-over from other donors' samples. Written as DNA, the CDR3 is TGCAGTGCTTGGACGACCTATAATTCACCCCTCCACTTT. Translation: CSAWTTYNSPLHF.